This TCR beta chain derives from a study of Ad26.COV2.S vaccination and SARS-CoV-2 variants. Study overall: The vaccine Ad26.COV2.S was put into the muscle once, or twice with 56 days between. The study, taken as a whole, reports: Substantial post-vaccination breadth of spike-specific CD8+ and CD4+ T cell responses was reported. People who got the vaccine or the placebo had similar non-spike TCR breadth.

Treatment described: roughly 18 received Ad26.COV2.S at low or high dose, single or two shots; 5 received placebo; per-sample allocation not given. Day 63 after the first vaccine or placebo injection was the time point for sampling. The repertoire was sequenced with immunoSEQ multiplex PCR; TCRdb's copy has only in-frame clones and lacks some. The top ten hold roughly 10% of the sample, which has some 250,000 clones, 85% to 90% seen once. The CDR3 has 15 residues. Germline V gives CDR1 SGHAT, CDR2 FQNNGV. Trimming cost V 4 bases and J 1 base, with 13 bases left between them. A word on this clone: Its antigen is undetermined.

This chain links TRBV11-2 with TRBJ1-1; D ambiguous. The sample in question was peripheral blood, obtained in a trial of Ad26.COV2.S vaccine versus placebo. The origin of this receptor is a person between 18 and 65 years old who received the Ad26.COV2.S COVID-19 vaccine or a placebo. For the CDR3, the DNA is TGTGCCAGCAGCTCACGAACGGCCGGGAACACTGAAGCTTTCTTT. Residues: CASSSRTAGNTEAFF.